The rows below give T cell receptor beta chains drawn from one sample of a study of blood T cell repertoires in COVID-19. The protocol was immunoSEQ multiplex PCR, while the TCRdb copy is restricted to in-frame clones and leaves out a portion. The repertoire holds about 34,000 clones, 75% to 80% seen once, with about a sixth in the top ten. The specimen was peripheral blood. Every receptor here comes from a human donor in a cohort sampled during active COVID-19. Each CDR3 is given with its conserved first and last residue. Each record gives: D gene, clone size, J gene, V gene, CDR3 DNA, CDR3 protein. The D gene is left open where the match is weak. Expanded clones get a size class; other rows say once, few or many, or leave the size out.

d_gene: -; abundance: -; j_gene: TRBJ2-3; v_gene: TRBV28; CDR3nt: TGTGCCAGCAGTCGACGCAGGTTTCCAGATACGCAGTATTTT; CDR3aa: CASSRRRFPDTQYF
d_gene: -; abundance: -; j_gene: TRBJ1-5; v_gene: TRBV28; CDR3nt: TGTGCCAGCAGCATGTGGGTGGGAGGGGGCAATCAGCCCCAGCATTTT; CDR3aa: CASSMWVGGGNQPQHF
d_gene: -; abundance: -; j_gene: TRBJ2-3; v_gene: TRBV11-2; CDR3nt: TGTGCCAGCAGCTCCGCCGGACGGGACACAGATACGCAGTATTTT; CDR3aa: CASSSAGRDTDTQYF
d_gene: TRBD1; abundance: many; j_gene: TRBJ2-7; v_gene: TRBV7-9; CDR3nt: TGTGCCAGCAGCGACAGGGGGCCCAACGAGCAGTACTTC; CDR3aa: CASSDRGPNEQYF
d_gene: -; abundance: -; j_gene: TRBJ2-7; v_gene: TRBV2; CDR3nt: TGTGCCAGCATCGGGTTTAGCTCCTACGAGCAGTACTTC; CDR3aa: CASIGFSSYEQYF
d_gene: TRBD1; abundance: -; j_gene: TRBJ1-6; v_gene: TRBV27; CDR3nt: TGTGCCAGCAGCGGAGGGACAGGGAGGAATTCACCCCTCCACTTT; CDR3aa: CASSGGTGRNSPLHF
d_gene: -; abundance: -; j_gene: TRBJ1-5; v_gene: TRBV27; CDR3nt: TGTGCCAGCAGTTTATCGTCAGGGAACAATCAGCCCCAGCATTTT; CDR3aa: CASSLSSGNNQPQHF
d_gene: TRBD1; abundance: -; j_gene: TRBJ2-3; v_gene: TRBV29-1; CDR3nt: TGCAGCGTCGAACAGGGGACCCCAGATACGCAGTATTTT; CDR3aa: CSVEQGTPDTQYF
d_gene: TRBD1; abundance: few; j_gene: TRBJ2-2; v_gene: TRBV7-6; CDR3nt: TGTGCCAGCAGACGGGACAGTAACACCGGGGAGCTGTTTTTT; CDR3aa: CASRRDSNTGELFF
d_gene: TRBD1; abundance: -; j_gene: TRBJ2-6; v_gene: TRBV10-3; CDR3nt: TGTGCCACGGGACAGGGTCCTGACTCTGGGGCCAACGTCCTGACTTTC; CDR3aa: CATGQGPDSGANVLTF
d_gene: -; abundance: -; j_gene: TRBJ2-3; v_gene: TRBV5-4; CDR3nt: TGTGCCAGCAGCCGGGTGGCAGATACGCAGTATTTT; CDR3aa: CASSRVADTQYF
d_gene: -; abundance: -; j_gene: TRBJ1-6; v_gene: TRBV30; CDR3nt: TGTGCCTGGAGTGTATCGGGTAATTCACCCCTCCACTTT; CDR3aa: CAWSVSGNSPLHF
d_gene: -; abundance: -; j_gene: TRBJ2-1; v_gene: TRBV21-1; CDR3nt: TGTGCCAGCAGCAAAGAAAGGGGTTCCAGCTCCTACAATGAGCAGTTCTTC; CDR3aa: CASSKERGSSSYNEQFF
d_gene: -; abundance: few; j_gene: TRBJ1-1; v_gene: TRBV20-1; CDR3nt: TGCAGGGTCTCTATGAACACTGAAGCTTTCTTT; CDR3aa: CRVSMNTEAFF
d_gene: TRBD1; abundance: -; j_gene: TRBJ1-1; v_gene: TRBV11-3; CDR3nt: TGTGCCAGCAGCCATCGGACAGGGACGGACACTGAAGCTTTCTTT; CDR3aa: CASSHRTGTDTEAFF
d_gene: -; abundance: -; j_gene: TRBJ2-3; v_gene: TRBV27; CDR3nt: TGTGCCAGCACCCCCACTTGGAGCACAGATACGCAGTATTTT; CDR3aa: CASTPTWSTDTQYF
d_gene: TRBD1; abundance: -; j_gene: TRBJ2-5; v_gene: TRBV24-1; CDR3nt: TGTGCCACCAGTGATGATAGGGACAGGGGCGACGGCCAGTACTTC; CDR3aa: CATSDDRDRGDGQYF
d_gene: TRBD1; abundance: -; j_gene: TRBJ2-7; v_gene: TRBV30; CDR3nt: TGTGCCTCCGAGGACAGGGTCTCCTACGAGCAGTACTTC; CDR3aa: CASEDRVSYEQYF
d_gene: -; abundance: hyperexpanded; j_gene: TRBJ2-7; v_gene: TRBV7-9; CDR3nt: TGTGCCAGCAGTCGGAGGGGGCCCAGGTACGAGCAGTACTTC; CDR3aa: CASSRRGPRYEQYF
d_gene: -; abundance: -; j_gene: TRBJ2-2; v_gene: TRBV30; CDR3nt: TGTGCCTGGAGTGTAGTCGGGAACACCGGGGAGCTGTTTTTT; CDR3aa: CAWSVVGNTGELFF
d_gene: -; abundance: once; j_gene: TRBJ2-7; v_gene: TRBV21-1; CDR3nt: TGTGCCAGCAGCATAAAGTTGGGGAGACAGGAAATTGACGAGCAGTACTTC; CDR3aa: CASSIKLGRQEIDEQYF
d_gene: -; abundance: -; j_gene: TRBJ2-2; v_gene: TRBV5-5; CDR3nt: TGTGCCAGCAGCTTACCGGGGACTTCGAACACCGGGGAGCTGTTTTTT; CDR3aa: CASSLPGTSNTGELFF
d_gene: -; abundance: -; j_gene: TRBJ2-3; v_gene: TRBV28; CDR3nt: TGTGCCAGCAGACTCCTAGCGAGGGGCACAGATACGCAGTATTTT; CDR3aa: CASRLLARGTDTQYF
d_gene: -; abundance: few; j_gene: TRBJ2-2; v_gene: TRBV20-1; CDR3nt: TGCAGTGCGAGTCCGGGTTCAATCACCGGGGAGCTGTTTTTT; CDR3aa: CSASPGSITGELFF
d_gene: -; abundance: -; j_gene: TRBJ2-1; v_gene: TRBV7-3; CDR3nt: TGTGCCAGCAGCTTATGGTCCGCGGGAAGAACCAATGAGCAGTTCTTC; CDR3aa: CASSLWSAGRTNEQFF
d_gene: TRBD1; abundance: -; j_gene: TRBJ2-3; v_gene: TRBV10-3; CDR3nt: TGTGCCGGACGACAGGGGTCAGCAGATACGCAGTATTTT; CDR3aa: CAGRQGSADTQYF
d_gene: TRBD1; abundance: -; j_gene: TRBJ2-5; v_gene: TRBV10-3; CDR3nt: TGTGCCATCAGTGAAGGGACAGGGCCCGAGACCCAGTACTTC; CDR3aa: CAISEGTGPETQYF
d_gene: TRBD2; abundance: few; j_gene: TRBJ2-7; v_gene: TRBV28; CDR3nt: TGTGCCAGCAGGGGGACTAGCGGGACAACCTACGAGCAGTACTTC; CDR3aa: CASRGTSGTTYEQYF
d_gene: TRBD2; abundance: few; j_gene: TRBJ2-7; v_gene: TRBV4-1; CDR3nt: TGCGCCAGCAGCCAAGTAGCGGGGGTTGCCTGGGAGCAGTACTTC; CDR3aa: CASSQVAGVAWEQYF
d_gene: -; abundance: -; j_gene: TRBJ2-4; v_gene: TRBV4-3; CDR3nt: TGCGCCAGCAGCCAAGATTGGGGGGACTCGCGGTACTTC; CDR3aa: CASSQDWGDSRYF
d_gene: -; abundance: few; j_gene: TRBJ2-7; v_gene: TRBV5-1; CDR3nt: TGCGCCAGCAGCCAGTACGACAGAGACGAGCAGTACTTC; CDR3aa: CASSQYDRDEQYF
d_gene: -; abundance: -; j_gene: TRBJ2-1; v_gene: TRBV2; CDR3nt: TGTGCCAGCAGTGAAGGGGGCTATGAGCAGTTCTTC; CDR3aa: CASSEGGYEQFF
d_gene: -; abundance: few; j_gene: TRBJ1-1; v_gene: TRBV18; CDR3nt: TGTGCCAGCTCAGCACAAACACACCCGGACAGTGAAGCTTTCTTT; CDR3aa: CASSAQTHPDSEAFF
d_gene: TRBD1; abundance: -; j_gene: TRBJ2-4; v_gene: TRBV19; CDR3nt: TGTGCCAGTAGTATAGAGGGAGGGACAGGGGGGAAAAACATTCAGTACTTC; CDR3aa: CASSIEGGTGGKNIQYF
d_gene: -; abundance: -; j_gene: TRBJ1-1; v_gene: TRBV28; CDR3nt: TGTGCCAGCAGTTTCCTAAAACTTGAAGCTTTCTTT; CDR3aa: CASSFLKLEAFF
d_gene: TRBD1; abundance: -; j_gene: TRBJ2-1; v_gene: TRBV13; CDR3nt: TGTGCCAGCAGCCCCGGACAGGGACTTCACAATGAGCAGTTCTTC; CDR3aa: CASSPGQGLHNEQFF
d_gene: -; abundance: many; j_gene: TRBJ2-3; v_gene: TRBV2; CDR3nt: TGTGCCAGCAACCGGGACTTCACAGATACGCAGTATTTT; CDR3aa: CASNRDFTDTQYF
d_gene: -; abundance: -; j_gene: TRBJ2-3; v_gene: TRBV4-2; CDR3nt: TGTGCCAGCAGCCAGGGGACATCCCGAAGCACAGATACGCAGTATTTT; CDR3aa: CASSQGTSRSTDTQYF
d_gene: TRBD1; abundance: -; j_gene: TRBJ2-3; v_gene: TRBV6-6; CDR3nt: TGTGCCAGCAGCGGACAGGGAGGAACAGATACGCAGTATTTT; CDR3aa: CASSGQGGTDTQYF
d_gene: TRBD2; abundance: -; j_gene: TRBJ2-3; v_gene: TRBV5-8; CDR3nt: TGTGCCAGCAGTCCAGCGGGGGGCACAGATACGCAGTATTTT; CDR3aa: CASSPAGGTDTQYF
d_gene: -; abundance: many; j_gene: TRBJ1-1; v_gene: TRBV5-4; CDR3nt: TGTGCCAGCAGCTTGGGAAAGAGGGACACTGAAGCTTTCTTT; CDR3aa: CASSLGKRDTEAFF
d_gene: -; abundance: -; j_gene: TRBJ2-2; v_gene: TRBV18; CDR3nt: TGTGCCAGCTCACCGCTAACCGGGGAGCTGTTTTTT; CDR3aa: CASSPLTGELFF
d_gene: -; abundance: few; j_gene: TRBJ1-2; v_gene: TRBV2; CDR3nt: TGTGCCAGCAGTGAAGCGCGTGCCTTGCCCTATGGCTACACCTTC; CDR3aa: CASSEARALPYGYTF
d_gene: -; abundance: -; j_gene: TRBJ2-5; v_gene: TRBV6-1; CDR3nt: TGTGCCAGCAGCCAACCTAGGAAGGCAGAGACCCAGTACTTC; CDR3aa: CASSQPRKAETQYF
d_gene: -; abundance: once; j_gene: TRBJ1-2; v_gene: TRBV5-1; CDR3nt: TGCGCCAGCAGGTATACCTTAGCCGGAGACTATGGCTACACCTTC; CDR3aa: CASRYTLAGDYGYTF
d_gene: TRBD2; abundance: -; j_gene: TRBJ2-7; v_gene: TRBV5-1; CDR3nt: TGCGCCAGCAACATAGCGGGAGGGAGCTCCTACGAGCAGTACTTC; CDR3aa: CASNIAGGSSYEQYF
d_gene: -; abundance: -; j_gene: TRBJ2-6; v_gene: TRBV5-5; CDR3nt: TGTGCCAGCATCACTTTTAGACAGGCCCCTGGGGCCAACGTCCTGACTTTC; CDR3aa: CASITFRQAPGANVLTF
d_gene: TRBD1; abundance: -; j_gene: TRBJ1-2; v_gene: TRBV12-5; CDR3nt: TGTGCTAGTGGTCCCGACAGGGTAGGGGACTATGGCTACACCTTC; CDR3aa: CASGPDRVGDYGYTF
d_gene: TRBD2; abundance: -; j_gene: TRBJ2-2; v_gene: TRBV7-6; CDR3nt: TGTGCCAGCAGCCCCGGGACTAGCGGAACCGGGGAGCTGTTTTTT; CDR3aa: CASSPGTSGTGELFF
d_gene: TRBD2; abundance: -; j_gene: TRBJ2-1; v_gene: TRBV27; CDR3nt: TGTGCCAGCAGTCCACGGACTAGCGGGAGTAAGGTCGGTGTCGGCTACAATGAGCAGTTCTTC; CDR3aa: CASSPRTSGSKVGVGYNEQFF
d_gene: -; abundance: few; j_gene: TRBJ2-2; v_gene: TRBV12-3/TRBV12-4; CDR3nt: TGTGCCGTACGGGGGGCTCCCCAGGGGGAGCTGTTTTTT; CDR3aa: CAVRGAPQGELFF
d_gene: -; abundance: -; j_gene: TRBJ2-2; v_gene: TRBV11-2; CDR3nt: TGTGCCAGCAGCTTATTGGCCCGATCCGCCGGGGAGCTGTTTTTT; CDR3aa: CASSLLARSAGELFF
d_gene: -; abundance: -; j_gene: TRBJ1-1; v_gene: TRBV28; CDR3nt: TGTGCCAGCTACAAAACAGGGAGGAACACTGAAGCTTTCTTT; CDR3aa: CASYKTGRNTEAFF